This T cell receptor (beta chain) was captured in a study of vaccination and CD4 T cells after COVID-19. Study-level information: Convalescent patients had positive nasal swab PCR results for SARS-CoV-2. Disease was mild in 9 or 10 and severe in one. Recovered patients in the cohort numbered six men and four women, two of them Hispanic. Overlapping spike peptides served as the stimulus for the cells. These peptides came from SARS-CoV-2 and from the common cold coronaviruses HCoV-NL63, HCoV-OC43 and HCoV-229E.

A note on this clonotype: The target antigen is unknown.

Unmatched junction bases numbered 9, after V lost 3 bases and J lost 4 bases. The CDR3 is 16 residues long. The V gene's germline CDR1 is LNHDA and CDR2 SQIVND (reference sequence). Cultured CD4+ T cell DNA underwent sequencing with the Oncomine TCR Beta short-read assay. From the PCR reads, TCRdb called clonotypes with MiXCR, one entry per CDR3 protein. The sample consists of some 16,000 distinct CDR3 sequences, approximately 46% of them appearing once. This sample's treatment: roughly nine-day PBMC culture with coronavirus spike peptide pools or control peptides (ViraFEST assay). The clonotype was recovered from a human donor who had recovered from COVID-19. The sample taken for sequencing was CD4+ T cells from blood, cultured in vitro. This rearrangement joins TRBV19 to TRBJ1-2, with 9 bases aligning to TRBD1. CDR3 residues: CASSIQAGTGIYGYTF. The CDR3 DNA is TGTGCCAGTAGTATTCAGGCCGGGACAGGGATCTATGGCTACACCTTC.